This record covers a single T cell receptor (beta chain). These data are taken from a study of blood T cell repertoires in COVID-19. Study-level information: COVID-19 samples from acute and convalescent phases originated in the United States, Italy and Spain. From T cells, B-cell-depleted T cells, or PBMCs came the material, which was cDNA or gDNA.

In the authors' workflow: Reference gene primer amplification gave estimated nucleated cell counts. Sequencing was performed with immunoSEQ multiplex PCR; in TCRdb, only in-frame clones are kept and a portion is missing. That table supplies the V and J calls and clone size; D and trimming were determined from the DNA. The data contain more than 100,000 clones, around nine tenths of them singletons. Sequencing was performed on peripheral blood. The receptor was derived from a human donor in a cohort sampled during active COVID-19.

The CDR3 sequence: CASSVGQGKSYEQYF. CDR3 bases: TGTGCCAGCAGCGTCGGACAGGGGAAATCCTACGAGCAGTACTTC. The chain has TRBV9 and TRBJ2-7; 9 nucleotides match TRBD1. This CDR3 has 15 amino acids. J gave up 1 base and V 2 bases, and 4 bases lay outside the gene matches. Germline values: CDR1 SGDLS, CDR2 YYNGEE.